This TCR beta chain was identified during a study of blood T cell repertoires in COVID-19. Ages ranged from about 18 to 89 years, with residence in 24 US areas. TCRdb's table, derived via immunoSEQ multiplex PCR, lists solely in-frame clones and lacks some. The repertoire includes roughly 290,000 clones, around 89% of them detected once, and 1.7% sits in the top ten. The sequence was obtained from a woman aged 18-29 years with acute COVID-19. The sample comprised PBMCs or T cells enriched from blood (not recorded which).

The CDR3 region has the DNA TGTGCCATCAGTGAGTCTGGCCCGAACACTGAAGCTTTCTTT. As protein: CAISESGPNTEAFF. The chain has TRBV10-3 and TRBJ1-1; D is unclear. The germline V gene has CDR1 ENHRY and CDR2 SYGVKD. V lost 0 bases and J 1 base, leaving 6 bases between the germline ends. This CDR3 is 14 amino acids long.